These 32 T cell receptor beta chains came from one sample sequenced in a study of blood T cell repertoires in COVID-19. Some clones are missing from TCRdb's copy, which holds only in-frame ones; the method was immunoSEQ multiplex PCR. The sample consists of fewer than 45,000 clones, 84% of them appearing once. Sequencing was carried out using peripheral blood. These receptors were collected from a man in his sixties with COVID-19, enrolled during active disease.

This clone appeared once. The rearrangement uses TRBV28 and TRBJ2-3; 10 bases match TRBD2. The CDR3 contains 15 residues. Germline V lookup: CDR1 MDHEN, CDR2 SYDVKM. V was clipped by 5 bases and J by 3 bases; unmatched bases: 5. The CDR3 region has the DNA TGTGCCAGCAGTGTACTAGCGGGATTGACAGATACGCAGTATTTT. Amino acids: CASSVLAGLTDTQYF.

Only one count was recorded for this clone. The gene calls are TRBV6-1 and TRBJ2-7; a weak D match, TRBD2 (7 bases). The CDR3 contains 13 residues. Trimming removed 0 bases from V and 5 bases from J, with 8 bases in between. Germline V gene data show CDR1 as MNHNS and CDR2 as SASEGT. The CDR3 sequence is CASSEAGGDEQYF. Written as DNA, the CDR3 is TGTGCCAGCAGTGAAGCAGGGGGGGACGAGCAGTACTTC.

V is TRBV27 and J is TRBJ1-5; D gene unclear. CDR1 is MNHEY, CDR2 SMNVEV, per germline (reference sequence). The CDR3 sequence is 13 residues long. Trimming pared 5 bases from V and 6 bases from J, leaving 11 bases between. The CDR3 region is CASSPSVVQPQHF. Written as DNA, the CDR3 is TGTGCCAGCAGTCCCTCCGTTGTTCAGCCCCAGCATTTT.

V and J are TRBV18 and TRBJ2-5; 7 bases line up with TRBD1. With V trimmed by 3 bases and J by 2 bases, 3 bases remained unmatched. Germline CDR1 is KGHSH and CDR2 is LQKENI. The CDR3 extends over 14 amino acids. Written as DNA, the CDR3 is TGTGCCAGCTCACCTGGACAGGTACAAGAGACCCAGTACTTC. Its protein product is CASSPGQVQETQYF.

This clone occurred a few times. This chain uses TRBV5-6 with TRBJ1-4, with 7 bases aligning to TRBD1. CDR1 SGHDT and CDR2 YYEEEE come from the germline V gene. The length of the CDR3 is 15 residues. After removal of 4 bases from V and 4 bases from J, the junction contained 7 bases not matched to a gene. DNA for the CDR3: TGTGCCAGCAGCACATTGGACAGGATTAATGAAAAACTGTTTTTT. Translation gives CASSTLDRINEKLFF.

The V gene is TRBV5-1, the J gene TRBJ2-2; weak D call: TRBD2 (6 bases). The germline V gene encodes CDR1 SGHRS and CDR2 YFSETQ. The CDR3 contains 16 residues. V lost 4 bases and J lost 4, with 17 bases in between. CDR3 sequence: CASSVSGTPITGELFF. The CDR3 nucleotides read TGCGCCAGCAGCGTATCCGGGACTCCAATCACCGGGGAGCTGTTTTTT.

This clone was seen just once. The chain is built from TRBV19 and TRBJ1-1; 11 positions agree with TRBD1. CDR1 is LNHDA and CDR2 is SQIVND in the germline V gene (reference sequence). J lost 5 bases, V lost 5 bases, and 4 bases had no gene match. This CDR3 spans 14 amino acids. The CDR3 here is CASSEDRGRTEAFF. The CDR3 nucleotides are TGTGCCAGTAGTGAGGACAGGGGGCGAACTGAAGCTTTCTTT.

Only a few counts were recorded for this clone. The chain couples TRBV19 to TRBJ1-5; maybe TRBD1 (6 bases). Trimming removed 5 bases at V and 5 bases at J, with 13 bases between. Per germline, CDR1 LNHDA and CDR2 SQIVND (reference sequence). The CDR3 loop spans 14 amino acids. The CDR3 sequence is CASSPRTADQPQHF. CDR3 bases: TGTGCCAGTAGTCCCCGGACAGCAGATCAGCCCCAGCATTTT.

This sequence joins TRBV28 and TRBJ2-3; D gene uncertain. Germline-derived CDR1 and CDR2 are MDHEN and SYDVKM. The V end was cut by 5 bases, the J end by 1 base, with 13 bases between. This CDR3 is 15 amino acids long. The CDR3, as DNA: TGTGCCAGCAGTATCCCGGGTGGTGGCACAGATACGCAGTATTTT. As protein: CASSIPGGGTDTQYF.

The chain uses TRBV12-5 and TRBJ2-2, with 8 bases lining up with TRBD1. CDR3 length equals 15 residues. Per the germline V gene, CDR1 is LGHNT and CDR2 is FRNRAP. The junction had 8 bases not matched to a gene; V was cut back by 6 bases and J by 5 bases. The CDR3 DNA reads TGTGCTAGTGGCACAGGACAGGGTCGGACCGGGGAGCTGTTTTTT. Protein sequence: CASGTGQGRTGELFF. The full variable domain, rest sourced from reference TRBV12-5 and TRBJ2-2, is DARVTQTPRHKVTEMGQEVTMRCQPILGHNTVFWYRQTMMQGLELLAYFRNRAPLDDSGMPKDRFSAEMPDATLATLKIQPSEPRDSAVYFCASGTGQGRTGELFFGEGSRLTVL.

This clone was seen more than once but under ten times. CDR3 residues: CATSRDRAVAFF. As DNA, the CDR3 is TGTGCCACCAGCAGAGATCGAGCGGTAGCTTTCTTT. The V call is TRBV15, the J call TRBJ1-1; D gene uncertain. CDR3 length equals 12 residues. Germline V gives CDR1 LNHNV, CDR2 YYDKDF (reference sequence). V was cut by 0 bases and J by 10 bases, with 9 bases left in between. Drawing the rest from reference TRBV15 and TRBJ1-1, the complete variable domain is DAMVIQNPRYQVTQFGKPVTLSCSQTLNHNVMYWYQQKSSQAPKLLFHYYDKDFNNEADTPDNFQSRRPNTSFCFLDIRSPGLGDTAMYLCATSRDRAVAFFGQGTRLTVV.

The chain employs TRBV6-5 and TRBJ2-1; possibly TRBD2 for D (7 bases). CDR3 size: 14 residues. Germline CDR1 and CDR2: MNHEY and SVGAGI. With 7 bases removed from V and 10 bases from J, the gap between germline ends came to 20 bases. The CDR3 reads CASTIQAGDTEQFF. Written as DNA, the CDR3 is TGTGCCAGCACCATACAGGCGGGGGACACAGAGCAGTTCTTC.

The chain uses TRBV6-5 and TRBJ1-6; D is unclear. Trimming removed 0 bases from V and 2 bases from J, with 8 bases in between. The CDR3 consists of 16 residues. Per germline, CDR1 MNHEY and CDR2 SVGAGI. The chain's CDR3 is CASSYSKGAYNSPLHF. The CDR3 DNA reads as TGTGCCAGCAGTTACTCGAAGGGAGCCTATAATTCACCCCTCCACTTT.

The chain is built from TRBV7-2 and TRBJ1-6; D gene ambiguous. The CDR3 loop spans 15 amino acids. Germline V lookup: CDR1 SGHTA, CDR2 FQGNSA. V was shortened by 1 base and J by 2 bases, with 6 bases between the two germline ends. The CDR3 reads CASSLGHTYNSPLHF. CDR3 in DNA: TGTGCCAGCAGCTTAGGACACACCTATAATTCACCCCTCCACTTT.

The chain combines TRBV3-1 (or the pseudogene TRBV3-2) with TRBJ2-1; 10 positions agree with TRBD1. The V gene's germline CDR1 is LGHDT and CDR2 YNNKEL (reference sequence). Trimming took 5 bases from V and 3 from J; bases not matched to a gene: 4. The CDR3 is made up of 15 amino acids. The CDR3 nucleotides read TGTGCCAGCAGCTCAAGGACAGGGGGCTACAATGAGCAGTTCTTC. Translated, it gives CASSSRTGGYNEQFF.

The chain joins TRBV6-1 to TRBJ2-1; 9 positions match TRBD1. The CDR3 runs 16 residues. Germline V gene sequence: CDR1 MNHNS, CDR2 SASEGT. V trimming: 0 bases; J trimming: 4 bases; junction bases outside the gene matches: 4. The CDR3 nucleotides are TGTGCCAGCAGTGAAGCGCGGACAGGGGAATACAATGAGCAGTTCTTC. Translated, it gives CASSEARTGEYNEQFF.

The V call is TRBV5-3, the J call TRBJ2-1; 12 bases fit TRBD2. TRBV5-3 is treated as an ORF (open reading frame) with a function not yet certain. With V trimmed by 0 bases and J by 3 bases, 16 bases remained unmatched. The CDR3 is 21 residues long. The CDR3 protein is CARSLDRTGTSGPGFYNEQFF. CDR3 coding DNA: TGTGCCAGAAGCTTGGACAGGACCGGGACTAGCGGGCCAGGATTCTACAATGAGCAGTTCTTC.

This rearrangement joins TRBV19 to TRBJ1-5; D unresolved. The CDR3 covers 15 residues. Germline CDR1 is LNHDA and CDR2 is SQIVND (reference sequence). Between the trimmed V and J ends, which lost 5 bases and 2 bases, there was a span of 13 bases. The CDR3 protein is CASSPIAGGNQPQHF. In DNA, the CDR3 is TGTGCCAGTAGTCCTATCGCGGGTGGCAATCAGCCCCAGCATTTT.

This clone showed up just a few times. CDR3 residues: CASSYSGGAPGNTIYF. Here the CDR3 DNA reads TGTGCCAGCAGTTACTCGGGAGGGGCACCTGGAAACACCATATATTTT. The chain combines TRBV6-5 with TRBJ1-3; possibly TRBD1 for D (5 bases). This CDR3 has 16 residues. Trimming pared 0 bases from V and 2 bases from J, leaving 11 bases between. CDR1 is MNHEY, CDR2 SVGAGI, per germline.

The V gene is TRBV18, the J gene TRBJ1-1; D is uncertain. Germline V lookup: CDR1 KGHSH, CDR2 LQKENI. The V end lost 4 bases, the J end lost 1 base, and 13 bases lay between the germline ends. The CDR3 spans 15 residues. CDR3 nucleotides: TGTGCCAGCTCACTCCTACGACCGGGGAACACTGAAGCTTTCTTT. It yields the protein CASSLLRPGNTEAFF.

This clone was seen once. This chain joins TRBV5-6 and TRBJ2-1; possibly TRBD2 for D (5 bases). The V end was cut by 3 bases, the J end by 7 bases, with 14 bases between. Germline CDR1 and CDR2: SGHDT and YYEEEE. This CDR3 spans 14 amino acids. The CDR3: CASSSRTFTNEQFF. The CDR3 region has the DNA TGTGCCAGCAGCTCTCGGACTTTCACTAATGAGCAGTTCTTC.

In this sample, this clone turned up once. This rearrangement joins TRBV6-1 to TRBJ2-7; D is undetermined. Germline V CDR1 and CDR2: MNHNS, SASEGT. With 1 base removed from V and 5 bases from J, the gap between germline ends came to 6 bases. The CDR3 extends over 12 amino acids. The CDR3 region has the DNA TGTGCCAGCAGTGAAGTGCGAGACGAGCAGTACTTC. Amino acids: CASSEVRDEQYF.

The chain uses TRBV12-3 or TRBV12-4 and TRBJ2-1; tentative D call: TRBD2 (6 bases). The V end was cut by 5 bases, the J end by 11 bases, with 13 bases between. The length of the CDR3 is 12 residues. CDR3 DNA sequence: TGTGCCAGCAGTGCGCTGACTAGTAAGCAGTTCTTC. Residues: CASSALTSKQFF.

This clone was counted between two and nine times. The chain recombines TRBV24-1 with TRBJ1-2, with D possibly matching TRBD1 (5 bases). The germline V and J ends were trimmed by 7 bases and 4 bases, with 12 bases remaining between them. This CDR3 has 13 residues. The germline gives CDR1 KGHDR, CDR2 SFDVKD. The CDR3 nucleotides read TGTGCCACCAGCATGGGGGGGTCCTATGGCTACACCTTC. This sequence encodes CATSMGGSYGYTF.

The V and J genes are TRBV18 and TRBJ1-1, with 7 bases lining up with TRBD1. V trimming: 5 bases; J trimming: 5 bases; junction bases outside the gene matches: 11. CDR1 and CDR2 from the germline V gene are KGHSH and LQKENI. The CDR3 sequence is 15 residues long. DNA of the CDR3: TGTGCCAGCTCATCACAGGGGCGGGAAGGAACTGAAGCTTTCTTT. It specifies CASSSQGREGTEAFF.

V and J are TRBV30 and TRBJ1-1; D not certain. Germline CDR1 reads GTSNPN; CDR2 reads SVGIG (reference sequence). V was clipped by 4 bases and J by 7 bases, with 16 bases between them. The CDR3 runs 13 residues. The CDR3 DNA reads as TGTGCCTGGAAGAGGGCAGGCGGTAATGAAGCTTTCTTT. Its translation is CAWKRAGGNEAFF. Using reference TRBV30 and TRBJ1-1 for the parts outside the CDR3, the full variable domain is SQTIHQWPATLVQPVGSPLSLECTVEGTSNPNLYWYRQAAGRGLQLLFYSVGIGQISSEVPQNLSASRPQDRQFILSSKKLLLSDSGFYLCAWKRAGGNEAFFGQGTRLTVV.

The J gene is TRBJ2-2, the V gene TRBV15; 9 positions agree with TRBD2. Germline V gene sequence: CDR1 LNHNV, CDR2 YYDKDF (reference sequence). The CDR3 loop spans 18 amino acids. J lost 0 bases, V lost 0 bases, and 5 bases had no gene match. Here the CDR3 DNA reads TGTGCCACCAGCAGAGATCGACTAGCGGAGACGAACACCGGGGAGCTGTTTTTT. This sequence encodes CATSRDRLAETNTGELFF.

The chain joins TRBV28 to TRBJ1-5; no definite D call. The CDR3 has 16 amino acids. Germline CDR1 MDHEN, CDR2 SYDVKM. V was trimmed by 5 bases and J by 4 bases, leaving 18 bases between them. This CDR3 reads CASSLPSSQKNQPQHF. CDR3 nucleotide sequence: TGTGCCAGCAGTCTCCCTTCCTCACAGAAAAATCAGCCCCAGCATTTT.

This chain uses TRBV28 with TRBJ1-1; D call uncertain. The CDR3 sequence is 13 residues long. Trimming took 2 bases from V and 1 from J, leaving 5 bases between them. Per germline, CDR1 MDHEN and CDR2 SYDVKM. CDR3 bases: TGTGCCAGCAGTTTAGAGCGGAACACTGAAGCTTTCTTT. This gives the protein CASSLERNTEAFF.

This clone was seen only once. The V and J genes are TRBV18 and TRBJ1-1; a weak D match, TRBD1 (5 bases). CDR1 is KGHSH, CDR2 LQKENI, per germline. The CDR3 contains 14 residues. Trimming took off 2 bases at V and 7 bases at J, with 14 bases between the two ends. DNA of the CDR3: TGTGCCAGCTCACCATGGGAGGGGCTAAATGAAGCTTTCTTT. Its protein product is CASSPWEGLNEAFF.

This clone was detected only once. The V gene is TRBV7-9, the J gene TRBJ1-1; TRBD1 matches at 9 bases. This CDR3 comprises 12 residues. V lost 6 bases to trimming and J lost 10 bases; unmatched junction nucleotides: 6. In germline, CDR1 is SEHNR, CDR2 FQNEAQ (reference sequence). The DNA for the CDR3 is TGTGCCAGCAGTCTGGACAGGGGTACAGCTTTCTTT. This gives the protein CASSLDRGTAFF. Full variable domain (outside the CDR3, taken from reference TRBV7-9 and TRBJ1-1): DTGVSQNPRHKITKRGQNVTFRCDPISEHNRLYWYRQTLGQGPEFLTYFQNEAQLEKSRLLSDRFSAERPKGSFSTLEIQRTEQGDSAMYLCASSLDRGTAFFGQGTRLTVV.

The chain links TRBV3-1 (or the pseudogene TRBV3-2) to TRBJ1-4; 9 bases match TRBD1. Per the germline V gene, CDR1 is LGHDT and CDR2 is YNNKEL (reference sequence). There are 16 residues in the CDR3. V trimming: 1 base; J trimming: 8 bases; junction bases outside the gene matches: 8. CDR3 coding DNA: TGTGCCAGCAGCCAAGGACAGGGGGAGACGAAGGAAAAACTGTTTTTT. Translating gives CASSQGQGETKEKLFF.